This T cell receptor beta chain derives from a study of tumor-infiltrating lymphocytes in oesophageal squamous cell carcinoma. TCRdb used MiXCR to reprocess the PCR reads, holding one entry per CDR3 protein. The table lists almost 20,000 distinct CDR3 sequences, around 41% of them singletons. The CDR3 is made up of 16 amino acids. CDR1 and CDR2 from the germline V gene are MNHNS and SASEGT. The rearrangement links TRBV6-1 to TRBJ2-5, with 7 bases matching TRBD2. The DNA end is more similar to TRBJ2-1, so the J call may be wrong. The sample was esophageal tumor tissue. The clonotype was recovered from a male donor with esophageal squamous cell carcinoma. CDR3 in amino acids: CASSYFDSGLGNEQFF. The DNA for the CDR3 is TGTGCCAGCAGTTATTTCGACTCCGGACTAGGGAATGAGCAGTTCTTC.